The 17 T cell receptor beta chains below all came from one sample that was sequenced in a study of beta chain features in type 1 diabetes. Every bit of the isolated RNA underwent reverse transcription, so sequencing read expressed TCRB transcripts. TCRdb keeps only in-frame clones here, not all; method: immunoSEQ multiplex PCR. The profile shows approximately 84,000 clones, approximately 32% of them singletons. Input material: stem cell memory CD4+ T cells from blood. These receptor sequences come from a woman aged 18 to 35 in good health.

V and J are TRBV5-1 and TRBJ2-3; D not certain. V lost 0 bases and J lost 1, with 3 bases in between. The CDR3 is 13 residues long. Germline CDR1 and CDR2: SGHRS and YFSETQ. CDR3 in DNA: TGCGCCAGCAGCTTGGGCGGCACAGATACGCAGTATTTT. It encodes CASSLGGTDTQYF.

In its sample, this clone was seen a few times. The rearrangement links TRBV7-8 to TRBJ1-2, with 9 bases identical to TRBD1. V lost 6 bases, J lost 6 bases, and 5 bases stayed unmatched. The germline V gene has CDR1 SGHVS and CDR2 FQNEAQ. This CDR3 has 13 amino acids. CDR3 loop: CASSVQGADGYTF. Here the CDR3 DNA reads TGTGCCAGCAGTGTACAGGGGGCGGATGGCTACACCTTC. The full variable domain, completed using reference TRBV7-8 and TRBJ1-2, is GAGVSQSPRYKVAKRGQDVALRCDPISGHVSLFWYQQALGQGPEFLTYFQNEAQLDKSGLPSDRFFAERPEGSVSTLKIQRTQQEDSAVYLCASSVQGADGYTFGSGTRLTVV.

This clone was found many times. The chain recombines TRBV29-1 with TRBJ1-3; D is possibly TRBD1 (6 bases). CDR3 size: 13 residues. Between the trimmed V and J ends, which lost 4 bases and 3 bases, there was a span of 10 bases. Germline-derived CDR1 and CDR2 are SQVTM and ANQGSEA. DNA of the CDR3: TGCAGCGTTGGCCAGGGGATTGGAAACACCATATATTTT. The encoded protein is CSVGQGIGNTIYF.

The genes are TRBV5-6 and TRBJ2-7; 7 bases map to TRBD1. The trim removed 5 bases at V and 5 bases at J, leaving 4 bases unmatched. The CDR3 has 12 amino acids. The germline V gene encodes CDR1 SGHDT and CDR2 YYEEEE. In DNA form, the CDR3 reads TGTGCCAGCAGAAGACAGGGTAACGAGCAGTACTTC. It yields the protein CASRRQGNEQYF.

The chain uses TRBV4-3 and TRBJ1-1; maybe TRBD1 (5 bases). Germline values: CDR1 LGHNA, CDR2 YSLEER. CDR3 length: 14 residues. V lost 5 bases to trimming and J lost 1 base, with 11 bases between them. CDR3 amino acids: CASSVWTQNTEAFF. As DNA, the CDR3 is TGCGCCAGCAGCGTGTGGACACAGAACACTGAAGCTTTCTTT.

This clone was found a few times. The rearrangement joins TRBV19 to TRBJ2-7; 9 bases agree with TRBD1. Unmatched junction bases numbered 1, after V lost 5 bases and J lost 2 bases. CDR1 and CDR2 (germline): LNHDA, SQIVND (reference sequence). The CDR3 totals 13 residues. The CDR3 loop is CASSRTGAYEQYF. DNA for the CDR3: TGTGCCAGTAGTCGGACAGGGGCCTACGAGCAGTACTTC.

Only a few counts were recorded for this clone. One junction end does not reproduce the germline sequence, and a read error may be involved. The CDR3 here is CASSSTPSGSETQYF. The CDR3 DNA reads as TGTGCTAGCAGCTCAACCCCTAGCGGGAGTGAGACCCAGTACTTC. The rearrangement links TRBV7-7 to TRBJ2-5; 10 bases line up with TRBD2. CDR1 SSHAT and CDR2 FNYEAQ come from the germline V gene (reference sequence). The CDR3 extends over 15 amino acids.

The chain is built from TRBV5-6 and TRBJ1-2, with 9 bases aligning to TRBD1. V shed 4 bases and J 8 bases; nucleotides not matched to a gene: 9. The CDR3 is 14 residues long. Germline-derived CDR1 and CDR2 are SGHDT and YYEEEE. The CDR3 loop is CASSPGTGLGGYTF. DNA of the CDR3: TGTGCCAGCAGCCCCGGGACAGGGCTCGGCGGCTACACCTTC.

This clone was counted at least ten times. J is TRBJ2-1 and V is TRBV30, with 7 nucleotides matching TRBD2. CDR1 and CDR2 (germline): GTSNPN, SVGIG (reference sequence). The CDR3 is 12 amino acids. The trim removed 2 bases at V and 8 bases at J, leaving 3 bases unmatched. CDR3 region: CAWSSSGDEQFF. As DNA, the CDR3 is TGTGCCTGGAGTTCCAGCGGGGATGAGCAGTTCTTC.

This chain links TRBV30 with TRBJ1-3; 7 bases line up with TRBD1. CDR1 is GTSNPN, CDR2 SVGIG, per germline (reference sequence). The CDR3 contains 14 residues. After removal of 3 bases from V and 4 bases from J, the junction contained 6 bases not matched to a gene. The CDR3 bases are TGTGCCTGGAGGCAGAGGACAGGAGGAAACACCATATATTTT. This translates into CAWRQRTGGNTIYF.

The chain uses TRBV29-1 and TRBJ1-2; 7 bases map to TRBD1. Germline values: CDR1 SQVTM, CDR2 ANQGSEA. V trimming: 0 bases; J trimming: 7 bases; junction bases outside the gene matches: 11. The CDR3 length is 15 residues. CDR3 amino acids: CSVEDQFRTGGGYTF. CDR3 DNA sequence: TGCAGCGTTGAAGATCAATTCAGGACAGGAGGTGGCTACACCTTC.

The CDR3 DNA is TGTGCCTCTTTACTAGCGGGAAGCGACGAGCAGTACTTC. This encodes CASLLAGSDEQYF. This sequence joins TRBV5-4 and TRBJ2-7, with TRBD2 matching 10 bases. CDR1 is SGHNT and CDR2 is YYREEE in the germline V gene (reference sequence). Trimming removed 10 bases from V and 5 bases from J; junction bases left unmatched: 9. This CDR3 spans 13 amino acids. The full variable domain, completed using reference TRBV5-4 and TRBJ2-7, is ETGVTQSPTHLIKTRGQQVTLRCSSQSGHNTVSWYQQALGQGPQFIFQYYREEENGRGNFPPRFSGLQFPNYSSELNVNALELDDSALYLCASLLAGSDEQYFGPGTRLTVT.

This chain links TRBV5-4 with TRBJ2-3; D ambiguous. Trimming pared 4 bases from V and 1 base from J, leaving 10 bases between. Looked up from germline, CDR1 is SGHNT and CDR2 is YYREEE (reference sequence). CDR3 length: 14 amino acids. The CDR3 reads CASSLKSGTDTQYF. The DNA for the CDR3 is TGTGCCAGCAGCCTTAAGTCAGGCACAGATACGCAGTATTTT.

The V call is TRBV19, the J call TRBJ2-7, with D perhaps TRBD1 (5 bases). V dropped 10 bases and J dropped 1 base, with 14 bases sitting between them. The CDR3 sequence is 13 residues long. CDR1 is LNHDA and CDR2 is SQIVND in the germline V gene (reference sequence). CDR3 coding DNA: TGTGCCACCCTTGGGGCGGCATCCTACGAGCAGTACTTC. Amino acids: CATLGAASYEQYF.

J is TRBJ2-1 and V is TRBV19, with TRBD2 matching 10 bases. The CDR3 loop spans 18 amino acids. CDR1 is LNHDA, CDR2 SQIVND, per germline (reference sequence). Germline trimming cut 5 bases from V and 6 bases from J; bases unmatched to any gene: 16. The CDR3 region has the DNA TGTGCCAGTAGTGAGGACCCTTCAGCGGGAGGGTTCATCAATGAGCAGTTCTTC. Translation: CASSEDPSAGGFINEQFF. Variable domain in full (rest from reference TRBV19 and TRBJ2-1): DGGITQSPKYLFRKEGQNVTLSCEQNLNHDAMYWYRQDPGQGLRLIYYSQIVNDFQKGDIAEGYSVSREKKESFPLTVTSAQKNPTAFYLCASSEDPSAGGFINEQFFGPGTRLTVL.

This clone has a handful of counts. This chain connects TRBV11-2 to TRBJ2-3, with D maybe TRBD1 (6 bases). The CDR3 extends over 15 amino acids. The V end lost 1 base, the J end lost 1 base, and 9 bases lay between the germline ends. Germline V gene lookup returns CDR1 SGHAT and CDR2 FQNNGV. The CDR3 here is CASSLGGHGTDTQYF. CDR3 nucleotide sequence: TGTGCCAGCAGCTTAGGGGGACACGGCACAGATACGCAGTATTTT. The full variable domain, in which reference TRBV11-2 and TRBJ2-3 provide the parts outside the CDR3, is EAGVAQSPRYKIIEKRQSVAFWCNPISGHATLYWYQQILGQGPKLLIQFQNNGVVDDSQLPKDRFSAERLKGVDSTLKIQPAKLEDSAVYLCASSLGGHGTDTQYFGPGTRLTVL.

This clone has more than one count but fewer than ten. CDR3 amino acids: CASSPDRSLAYEQYF. The CDR3 DNA sequence: TGTGCCAGCAGCCCAGACAGGTCCCTAGCCTACGAGCAGTACTTC. V gene TRBV7-2 combines with J gene TRBJ2-7, with D tentatively TRBD1 (6 bases). V was trimmed by 5 bases and J by 2 bases, leaving 16 bases between them. This CDR3 is built from 15 residues. CDR1 SGHTA and CDR2 FQGNSA come from the germline V gene.